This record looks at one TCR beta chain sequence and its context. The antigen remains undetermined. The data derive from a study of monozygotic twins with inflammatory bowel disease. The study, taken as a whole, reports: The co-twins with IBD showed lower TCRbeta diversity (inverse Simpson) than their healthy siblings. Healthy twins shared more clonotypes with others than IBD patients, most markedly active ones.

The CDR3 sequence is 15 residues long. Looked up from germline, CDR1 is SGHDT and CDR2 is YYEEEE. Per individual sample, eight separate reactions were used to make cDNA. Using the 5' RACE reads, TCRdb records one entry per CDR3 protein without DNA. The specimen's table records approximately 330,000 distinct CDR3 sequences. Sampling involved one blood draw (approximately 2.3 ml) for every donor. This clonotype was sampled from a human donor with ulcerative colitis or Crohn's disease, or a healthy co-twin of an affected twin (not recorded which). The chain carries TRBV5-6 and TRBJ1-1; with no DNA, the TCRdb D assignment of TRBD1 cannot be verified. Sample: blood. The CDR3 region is CASSLGYRVGAEAFF.